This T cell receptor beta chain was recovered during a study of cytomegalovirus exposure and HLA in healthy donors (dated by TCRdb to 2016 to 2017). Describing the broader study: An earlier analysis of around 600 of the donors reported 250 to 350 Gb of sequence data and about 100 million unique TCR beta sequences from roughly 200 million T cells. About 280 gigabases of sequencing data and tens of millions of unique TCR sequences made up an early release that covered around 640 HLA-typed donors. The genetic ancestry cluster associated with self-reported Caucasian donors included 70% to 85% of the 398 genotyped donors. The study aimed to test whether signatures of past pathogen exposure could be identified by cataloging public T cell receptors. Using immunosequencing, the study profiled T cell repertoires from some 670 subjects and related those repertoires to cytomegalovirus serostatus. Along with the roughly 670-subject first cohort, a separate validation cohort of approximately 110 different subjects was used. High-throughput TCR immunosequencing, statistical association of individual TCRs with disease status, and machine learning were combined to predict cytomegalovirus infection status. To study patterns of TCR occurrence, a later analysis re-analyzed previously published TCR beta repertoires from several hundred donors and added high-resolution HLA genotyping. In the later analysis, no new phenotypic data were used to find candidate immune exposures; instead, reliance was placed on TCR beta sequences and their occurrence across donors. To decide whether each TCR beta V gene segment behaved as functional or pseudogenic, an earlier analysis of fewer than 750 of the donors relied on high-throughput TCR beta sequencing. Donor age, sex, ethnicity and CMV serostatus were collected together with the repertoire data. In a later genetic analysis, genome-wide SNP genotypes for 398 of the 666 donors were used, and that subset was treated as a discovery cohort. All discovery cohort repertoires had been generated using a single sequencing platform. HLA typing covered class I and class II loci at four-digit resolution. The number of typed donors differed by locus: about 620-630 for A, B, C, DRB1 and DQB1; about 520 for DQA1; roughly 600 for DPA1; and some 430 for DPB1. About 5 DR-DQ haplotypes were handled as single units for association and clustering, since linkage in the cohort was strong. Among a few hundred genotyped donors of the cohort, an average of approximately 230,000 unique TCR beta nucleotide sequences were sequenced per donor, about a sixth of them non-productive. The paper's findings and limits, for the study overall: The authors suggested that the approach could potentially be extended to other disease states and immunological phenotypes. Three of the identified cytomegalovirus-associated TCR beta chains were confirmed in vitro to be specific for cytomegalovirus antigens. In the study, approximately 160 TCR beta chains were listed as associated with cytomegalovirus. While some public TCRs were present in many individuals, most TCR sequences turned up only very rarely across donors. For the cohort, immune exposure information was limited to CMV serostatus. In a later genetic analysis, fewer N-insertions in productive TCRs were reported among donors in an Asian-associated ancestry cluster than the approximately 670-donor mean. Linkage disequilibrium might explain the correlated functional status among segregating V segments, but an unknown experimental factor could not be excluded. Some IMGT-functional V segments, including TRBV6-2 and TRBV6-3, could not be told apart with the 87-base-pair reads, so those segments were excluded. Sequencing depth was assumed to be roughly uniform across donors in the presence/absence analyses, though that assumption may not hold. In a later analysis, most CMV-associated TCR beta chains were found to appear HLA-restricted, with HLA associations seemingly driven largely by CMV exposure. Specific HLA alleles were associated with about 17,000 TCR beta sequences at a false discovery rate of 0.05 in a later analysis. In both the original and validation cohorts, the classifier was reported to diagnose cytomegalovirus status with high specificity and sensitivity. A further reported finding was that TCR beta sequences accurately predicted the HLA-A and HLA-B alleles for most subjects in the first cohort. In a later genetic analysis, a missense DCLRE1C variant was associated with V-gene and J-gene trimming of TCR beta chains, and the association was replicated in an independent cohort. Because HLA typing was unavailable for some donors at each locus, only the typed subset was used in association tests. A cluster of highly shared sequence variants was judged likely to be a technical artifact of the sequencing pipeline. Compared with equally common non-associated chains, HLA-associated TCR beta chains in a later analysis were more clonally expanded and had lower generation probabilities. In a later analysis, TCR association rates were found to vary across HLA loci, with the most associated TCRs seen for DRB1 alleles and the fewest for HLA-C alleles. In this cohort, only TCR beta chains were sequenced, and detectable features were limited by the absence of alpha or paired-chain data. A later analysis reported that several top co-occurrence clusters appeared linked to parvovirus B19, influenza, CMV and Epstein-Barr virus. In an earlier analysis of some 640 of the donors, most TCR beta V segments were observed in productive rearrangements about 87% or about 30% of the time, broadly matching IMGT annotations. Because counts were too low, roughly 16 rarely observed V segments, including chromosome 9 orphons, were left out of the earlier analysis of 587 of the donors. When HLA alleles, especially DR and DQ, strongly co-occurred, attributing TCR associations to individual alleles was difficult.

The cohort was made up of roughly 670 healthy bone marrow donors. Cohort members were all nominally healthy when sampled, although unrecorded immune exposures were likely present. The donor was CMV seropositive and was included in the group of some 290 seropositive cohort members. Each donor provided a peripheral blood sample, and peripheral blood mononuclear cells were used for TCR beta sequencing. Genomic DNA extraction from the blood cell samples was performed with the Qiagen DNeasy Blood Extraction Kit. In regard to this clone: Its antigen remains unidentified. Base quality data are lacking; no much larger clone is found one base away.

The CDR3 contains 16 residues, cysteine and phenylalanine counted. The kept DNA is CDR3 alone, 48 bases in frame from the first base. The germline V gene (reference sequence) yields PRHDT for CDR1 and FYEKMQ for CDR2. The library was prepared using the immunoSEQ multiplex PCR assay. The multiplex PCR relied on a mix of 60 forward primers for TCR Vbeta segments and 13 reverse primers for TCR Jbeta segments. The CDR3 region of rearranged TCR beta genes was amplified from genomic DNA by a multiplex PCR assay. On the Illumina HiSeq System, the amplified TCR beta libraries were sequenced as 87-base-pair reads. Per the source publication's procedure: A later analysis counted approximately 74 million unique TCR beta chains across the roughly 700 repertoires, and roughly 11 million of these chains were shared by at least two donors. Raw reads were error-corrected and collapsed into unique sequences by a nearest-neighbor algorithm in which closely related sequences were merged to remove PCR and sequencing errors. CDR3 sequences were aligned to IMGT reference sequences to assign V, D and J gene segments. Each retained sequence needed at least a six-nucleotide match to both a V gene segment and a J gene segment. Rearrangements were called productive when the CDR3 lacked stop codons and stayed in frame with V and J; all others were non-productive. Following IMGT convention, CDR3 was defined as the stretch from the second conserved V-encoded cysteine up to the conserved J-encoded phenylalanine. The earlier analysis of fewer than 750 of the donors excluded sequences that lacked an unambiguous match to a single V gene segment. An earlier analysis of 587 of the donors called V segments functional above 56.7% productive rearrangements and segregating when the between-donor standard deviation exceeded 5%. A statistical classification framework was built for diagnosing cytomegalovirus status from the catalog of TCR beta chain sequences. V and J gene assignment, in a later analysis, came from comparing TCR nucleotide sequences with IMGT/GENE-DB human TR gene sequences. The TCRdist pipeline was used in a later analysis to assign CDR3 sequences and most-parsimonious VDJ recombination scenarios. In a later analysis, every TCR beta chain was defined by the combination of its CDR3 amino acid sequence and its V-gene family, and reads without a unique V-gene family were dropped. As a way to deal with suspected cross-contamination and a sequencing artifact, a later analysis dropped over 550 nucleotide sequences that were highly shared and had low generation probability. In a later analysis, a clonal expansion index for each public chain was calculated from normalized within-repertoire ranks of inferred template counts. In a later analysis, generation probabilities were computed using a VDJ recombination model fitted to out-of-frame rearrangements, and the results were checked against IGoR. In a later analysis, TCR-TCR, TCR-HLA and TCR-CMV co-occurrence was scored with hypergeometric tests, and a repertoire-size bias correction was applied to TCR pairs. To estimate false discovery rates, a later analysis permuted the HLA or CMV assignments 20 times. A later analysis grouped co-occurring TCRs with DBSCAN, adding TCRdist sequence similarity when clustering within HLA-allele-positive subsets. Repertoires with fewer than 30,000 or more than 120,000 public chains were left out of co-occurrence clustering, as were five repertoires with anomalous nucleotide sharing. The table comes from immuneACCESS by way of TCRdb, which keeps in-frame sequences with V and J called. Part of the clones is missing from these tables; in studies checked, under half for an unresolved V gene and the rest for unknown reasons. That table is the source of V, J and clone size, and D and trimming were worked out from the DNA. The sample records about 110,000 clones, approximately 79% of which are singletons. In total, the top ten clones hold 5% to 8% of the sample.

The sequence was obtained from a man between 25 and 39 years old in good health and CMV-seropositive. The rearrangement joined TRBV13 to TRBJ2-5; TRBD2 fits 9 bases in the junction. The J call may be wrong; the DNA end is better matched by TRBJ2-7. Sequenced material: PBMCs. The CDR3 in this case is CASSSKRGVSSYEQYF. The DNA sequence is TGTGCCAGCAGCTCCAAGCGGGGGGTTAGCTCCTACGAGCAGTACTTC.